Reported below is one TCR beta chain. Specified time point: after neoadjuvant nivolumab, at surgical resection. This sample is part of a study of neoadjuvant anti-PD-1 for oral cavity cancer. Assay: immunoSEQ multiplex PCR; the TCRdb copy retains only in-frame clones and omits some. The data contain 7,500 to 8,000 clones, 70% of them seen just once; the ten biggest clones take up about 3%. The TCR was taken from a person aged 35 to 85 with oral cavity squamous cell carcinoma. The source material was PBMCs, sampled after nivolumab (anti-PD-1) treatment.

CDR3 in DNA: TGCGCCAGCAGCCAAGGGAGGGGGGAGCAGTACTTC. It encodes CASSQGRGEQYF. The chain is built from TRBV4-3 and TRBJ2-7; D might be TRBD1 or TRBD2, each matching 6 bases. This CDR3 comprises 12 residues. Germline V gives CDR1 LGHNA, CDR2 YSLEER. V was shortened by 1 base and J by 7 bases, with 8 bases between the two germline ends.